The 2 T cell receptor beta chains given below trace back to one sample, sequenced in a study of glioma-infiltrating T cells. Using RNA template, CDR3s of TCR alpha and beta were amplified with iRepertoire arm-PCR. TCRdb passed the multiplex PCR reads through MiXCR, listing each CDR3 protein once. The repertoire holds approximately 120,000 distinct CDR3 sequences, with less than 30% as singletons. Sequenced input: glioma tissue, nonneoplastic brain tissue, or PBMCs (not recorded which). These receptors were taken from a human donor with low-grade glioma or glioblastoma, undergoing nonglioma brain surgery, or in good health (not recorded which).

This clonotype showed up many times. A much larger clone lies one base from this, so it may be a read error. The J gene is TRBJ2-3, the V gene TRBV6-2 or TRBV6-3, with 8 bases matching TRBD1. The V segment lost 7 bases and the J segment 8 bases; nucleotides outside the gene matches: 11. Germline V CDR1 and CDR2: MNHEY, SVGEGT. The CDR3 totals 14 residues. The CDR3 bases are TGTGCCAGCATCCCCAGGGGGCAGGGAGGTACGCAGTATTTT. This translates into CASIPRGQGGTQYF.

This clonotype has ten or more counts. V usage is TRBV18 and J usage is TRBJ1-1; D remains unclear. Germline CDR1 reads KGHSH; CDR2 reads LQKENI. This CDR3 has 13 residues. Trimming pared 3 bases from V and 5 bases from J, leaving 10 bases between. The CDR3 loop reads CASSPPPQTEAFF. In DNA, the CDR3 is TGTGCCAGCTCACCTCCTCCACAGACTGAAGCTTTCTTT.